This is a list of T cell receptor beta chains from one sample in a study of CD8 T cells in ankylosing spondylitis. In TCRdb, the 5' RACE reads were re-called with MiXCR into one record per CDR3 protein. The sample has around 450,000 distinct CDR3 sequences, roughly 27% seen once. The sample consisted of blood, either unsorted or a sorted T cell fraction (not recorded which). Receptors originate from a male donor with ankylosing spondylitis. The CDR3 runs from the conserved cysteine through the conserved F or W. The D gene is left open where the match is weak. For some rows the clone size is stated as once, few or many, or as a class when expanded; others skip it.

TRBJ2-1 | few | TRBV5-1 | TRBD2 | TGCGCCAGCAGCTTACTAGCGGGAGGGGACGATGAGCAGTTCTTC | CASSLLAGGDDEQFF
TRBJ2-1 | - | TRBV20-1 | TRBD2 | TGCAGTGCTAGAGATTCACTAGCGGGAGAGCAGTTCTTC | CSARDSLAGEQFF
TRBJ2-3 | - | TRBV7-2 | - | TGTGCCAGCAGCTTACTAGGGTTAAGCACAGATACGCAGTATTTT | CASSLLGLSTDTQYF
TRBJ1-3 | - | TRBV5-4 | - | TGTGCCAGCAGCTTGACGACAGGCCCCCGGGACACCATATATTTT | CASSLTTGPRDTIYF
TRBJ1-5 | - | TRBV12-3/TRBV12-4 | TRBD1 | TGTGCCAGCAGTGAAACAGGGGCCCGTCAGCCCCAGCATTTT | CASSETGARQPQHF
TRBJ2-1 | - | TRBV10-2 | - | TGCGCCAGCAGTGAGGCGGTCCTCGTATACAATGAGCAGTTCTTC | CASSEAVLVYNEQFF
TRBJ2-4 | - | TRBV20-1 | - | TGCAGTGCTAGCGGTCTAGCCAAAAACATTCAGTACTTC | CSASGLAKNIQYF
TRBJ2-5 | - | TRBV3-1 | - | TGTGCCAGCAGCCAAGATCGAGGGGCTTTGGGATTGGAGACCCAGTACTTC | CASSQDRGALGLETQYF
TRBJ1-3 | - | TRBV18 | TRBD1 | TGTGCCAGCTCACCCCTGGAGGGGGCCAGAAACACCATATATTTT | CASSPLEGARNTIYF
TRBJ2-1 | - | TRBV11-3 | TRBD2 | TGTGCCAGCAGCCGACGGCGGGAGGAAAACGAGCAGTTCTTC | CASSRRREENEQFF
TRBJ2-3 | - | TRBV25-1 | - | TGTGCCAGCAGTGAATTGGGATTAGCGGACACAGATACGCAGTATTTT | CASSELGLADTDTQYF
TRBJ2-1 | few | TRBV20-1 | - | TGCAGTGCCGCGATCAGGACATACAATGAGCAGTTCTTC | CSAAIRTYNEQFF
TRBJ2-2 | few | TRBV7-9 | - | TGTGCCAGCAGCTTAGGGGCAGTCTCATCCGGGGAGCTGTTTTTT | CASSLGAVSSGELFF
TRBJ1-3 | few | TRBV12-3/TRBV12-4 | - | TGTGCCAGCAGTTTCGGCAGACCCTCTGGAAACACCATATATTTT | CASSFGRPSGNTIYF
TRBJ2-1 | - | TRBV24-1 | - | TGTGCCACCAGTGACCGAAGGACAGCCTGGGATAGTAATGAGCAGTTCTTC | CATSDRRTAWDSNEQFF
TRBJ2-3 | few | TRBV3-1 | - | TGTGCCAGCAGCCAAGACCCGGGCACAGATACGCAGTATTTT | CASSQDPGTDTQYF
TRBJ1-2 | few | TRBV5-1 | TRBD1 | TGCGCCAGCAGCTTGAGGGGACAGGTCCGAGGCTATGGCTACACCTTC | CASSLRGQVRGYGYTF
TRBJ2-2 | few | TRBV20-1 | TRBD2 | TGCAGTGCTATAAGGCGGGAGGGCGCCGGGGAGCTGTTTTTT | CSAIRREGAGELFF
TRBJ2-1 | - | TRBV7-9 | TRBD1 | TGTGCCAGCAGCTTAGTGGGGACAGGGGGCCATGAGCAGTTCTTC | CASSLVGTGGHEQFF
TRBJ2-7 | - | TRBV7-2 | - | TGTGCCAGCAGCTTAGCGGGGCTAGACTACGAGCAGTACTTC | CASSLAGLDYEQYF
TRBJ2-1 | - | TRBV5-1 | - | TGCGCCAGCAGCTTGTTACAGGGTGAGCTCAATGAGCAGTTCTTC | CASSLLQGELNEQFF
TRBJ2-3 | - | TRBV29-1 | TRBD2 | TGCAGCGTTGAACAGCGGTTTAGCGGGGGATCGAATACGCAGTATTTT | CSVEQRFSGGSNTQYF
TRBJ2-6 | - | TRBV23-1 | - | TGCGCCAGCAGTCAATTTTGCGGCAGGGTGGTTGCTGGGGCCAACGTCCTGACTTTC | CASSQFCGRVVAGANVLTF
TRBJ2-7 | - | TRBV5-1 | - | TGCGCCAGCAGCTTGCTAGAGAGCTCCTACGAGCAGTACTTC | CASSLLESSYEQYF
TRBJ2-3 | few | TRBV5-1 | - | TGCGCCAGCAGCTTGGCTCGCTACCCTCGAGACACAGATACGCAGTATTTT | CASSLARYPRDTDTQYF
TRBJ2-2 | few | TRBV3-1 | TRBD2 | TGTGCCAGCAGCCAAGTACGGGCGGTAGCGGGAGTGGGAAGTGGCGCCGGGGAGCTGTTTTTT | CASSQVRAVAGVGSGAGELFF
TRBJ2-2 | - | TRBV24-1 | TRBD1 | TGTGCCACCAGTGATTCGGACAGGGCGGACGCCGGGGAGCTGTTTTTT | CATSDSDRADAGELFF
TRBJ2-2 | - | TRBV6-1 | - | TGTGCCAGCAGCGTTGCCATGAACACCGGGGAGCTGTTTTTT | CASSVAMNTGELFF
TRBJ1-3 | few | TRBV2 | - | TGTGCCAGCAGTGATGCACCTGGAAACACCATATATTTT | CASSDAPGNTIYF
TRBJ1-5 | few | TRBV5-1 | - | TGCGCCAGCAGCTTGGGGGATAATCAGCCCCAGCATTTT | CASSLGDNQPQHF
TRBJ2-1 | - | TRBV12-3/TRBV12-4 | TRBD2 | TGTGCCAGCAGCCGTATACTAGCGGGCCCAAGGGGTGAGCAGTTCTTC | CASSRILAGPRGEQFF
TRBJ1-2 | - | TRBV5-1 | - | TGCGCCAGCAGCTTGACGCGTAATATTTTGGGCTACACCTTC | CASSLTRNILGYTF
TRBJ2-1 | few | TRBV7-9 | TRBD1 | TGTGCCAGCAGCTTAGTTGGGACAGGCTCCTACAATGAGCAGTTCTTC | CASSLVGTGSYNEQFF
TRBJ2-7 | few | TRBV12-3/TRBV12-4 | - | TGTGCCAGCAGTTTAAGGACTTCTTACTCCTACGAGCAGTACTTC | CASSLRTSYSYEQYF
TRBJ1-2 | few | TRBV20-1 | - | TGCAGTGCTAGCCCAGGGGCAGGGGACTATGGCTACACCTTC | CSASPGAGDYGYTF
TRBJ1-6 | - | TRBV25-1 | - | TGTGCCAGCAGTCCTCGGGGGGATTCACCCCTCCACTTT | CASSPRGDSPLHF
TRBJ2-3 | - | TRBV12-5 | TRBD1 | TGTGCTAGTGGTTTGCTCCGGGGGACAGGCCTCTATGGCACAGATACGCAGTATTTT | CASGLLRGTGLYGTDTQYF
TRBJ1-1 | - | TRBV12-3/TRBV12-4 | - | TGTGCCAGCAGACAGAAGAACACTGAAGCTTTCTTT | CASRQKNTEAFF
TRBJ1-2 | few | TRBV19 | TRBD1 | TGTGCCAGTACCTCGACAGGGGGCGCCGGCTACACCTTC | CASTSTGGAGYTF
TRBJ2-1 | - | TRBV21-1 | - | TGTGCCAGCAAAGGGACTAGGGGGTACAATGAGCAGTTCTTC | CASKGTRGYNEQFF
TRBJ2-3 | - | TRBV29-1 | - | TGCAGCGTCCGAGGGGAGGGGGCCGCAGATACGCAGTATTTT | CSVRGEGAADTQYF
TRBJ2-3 | - | TRBV20-1 | TRBD2 | TGCAGTGCCCCCCTGGGGGGGGCAGATACGCAGTATTTT | CSAPLGGADTQYF
TRBJ1-3 | few | TRBV11-2 | - | TGTGCCAGCAGCCAACCGGGGGAGCAGGGAGGAAACACCATATATTTT | CASSQPGEQGGNTIYF
TRBJ1-5 | - | TRBV6-1 | - | TGTGCCAGCAGTCCCTCTTTAACAGGGAATCAGCCCCAGCATTTT | CASSPSLTGNQPQHF
TRBJ1-5 | - | TRBV20-1 | TRBD1 | TGCAGTGCGATAGGGGGCGGGAGCCAGCCCCAGCATTTT | CSAIGGGSQPQHF
TRBJ1-1 | - | TRBV9 | - | TGTGCCAGCAGCATTACGGGCACTGAAGCTTTCTTT | CASSITGTEAFF
TRBJ1-5 | many | TRBV7-9 | - | TGTGCCAGCAGCTTTATCGGGGATAATCAGCCCCAGCATTTT | CASSFIGDNQPQHF
TRBJ2-1 | - | TRBV20-1 | - | TGCAGTGCCCTAGGCTCCTACAATGAGCAGTTCTTC | CSALGSYNEQFF
TRBJ2-7 | few | TRBV20-1 | TRBD2 | TGCAGTGCCCGGGGGGTAGCGGGAGAGTTCTACGAGCAGTACTTC | CSARGVAGEFYEQYF
TRBJ2-5 | few | TRBV5-1 | TRBD2 | TGCGCCAGCAGCGAGCGGACTAGCGGGAGAGTGGGGGAGACCCAGTACTTC | CASSERTSGRVGETQYF
TRBJ2-7 | - | TRBV7-2 | TRBD1 | TGTGCCAGCAGTCCAAGGACAGGGACGCCCTACGAGCAGTACTTC | CASSPRTGTPYEQYF